Listed below are T cell receptor beta chains from one sample, sequenced in a study of radiation and T cells in renal cell carcinoma. The assay was immunoSEQ multiplex PCR, and TCRdb's table has in-frame clones only and misses some. The table has around 80,000 clones, around 76% seen once; the top ten hold 5.5% to 7.5%. The specimen was blood, collected from a patient whose treatment included radiotherapy and nephrectomy. All receptors derive from a man in his fifties or sixties with renal cell carcinoma. CDR3s include the opening cysteine and the closing phenylalanine or tryptophan. D genes are given only for firm matches. Clone size is not always given. Where it is, it says once, few, many or a class for expanded clones.

TRBJ2-5 | - | - | TRBV5-8 | CASSFRVGRGVETQYF | TGTGCCAGCAGCTTCCGGGTAGGGCGCGGGGTAGAGACCCAGTACTTC
TRBJ2-7 | - | TRBD1 | TRBV2 | CASSEGDRGAYEQYF | TGTGCCAGCAGTGAAGGGGACAGGGGCGCCTACGAGCAGTACTTC
TRBJ2-2 | - | - | TRBV11-2 | CASSQGRSGELFF | TGTGCCAGCAGCCAAGGGAGATCCGGGGAGCTGTTTTTT
TRBJ1-5 | - | - | TRBV6-1 | CASSSDQGPLHF | TGTGCCAGCAGTAGTGATCAGGGGCCTCTGCATTTT
TRBJ1-5 | few | TRBD1 | TRBV28 | CASTKRTGTSNQPQHF | TGTGCCAGCACCAAACGGACAGGGACGAGCAATCAGCCCCAGCATTTT
TRBJ1-1 | - | TRBD1 | TRBV4-1 | CASSLTGLGNTEAFF | TGCGCCAGCAGCCTGACAGGGTTGGGGAACACTGAAGCTTTCTTT
TRBJ2-3 | - | - | TRBV11-3 | CASSDGRRTSTDTQYF | TGTGCCAGCAGCGACGGTAGAAGGACTAGCACAGATACGCAGTATTTT
TRBJ2-5 | once | - | TRBV27 | CASSLSPTRQETQYF | TGTGCCAGCAGTTTATCCCCTACTAGACAAGAGACCCAGTACTTC
TRBJ2-3 | - | - | TRBV11-2 | CASSPPGDTQYF | TGTGCCAGCAGCCCCCCTGGTGATACGCAGTATTTT
TRBJ2-5 | - | TRBD1 | TRBV11-2 | CASSPRTGGAGTQYF | TGTGCCAGCAGCCCTAGGACAGGGGGCGCCGGGACCCAGTACTTC
TRBJ1-4 | - | - | TRBV28 | CASSLLYPTGSNEKLFF | TGTGCCAGCAGTTTATTATACCCCACAGGGTCTAATGAAAAACTGTTTTTT
TRBJ2-4 | once | TRBD2 | TRBV11-3 | CASSLSSGKTNIQYF | TGTGCCAGCAGCTTATCTAGCGGGAAGACAAACATTCAGTACTTC
TRBJ2-5 | - | - | TRBV10-3 | CAIRGGTSQETQYF | TGTGCCATCAGGGGCGGGACTTCCCAAGAGACCCAGTACTTC